This T cell receptor beta chain was observed in a study of yellow fever vaccine responses in identical twins. TCRdb re-derived calls from the RT-PCR reads in MiXCR, one entry per CDR3 protein. This sample has around 2,300 distinct CDR3 sequences, with 82% found just once. Trimming shortened V by 1 base and J by 7 bases, and 17 bases separated the two germline ends. CDR3 length: 16 amino acids. Per germline, CDR1 SNHLY and CDR2 FYNNEI. The rearrangement joins TRBV2 to TRBJ2-1; D possibly corresponds to TRBD2 (6 bases). The clonotype was recovered from a woman between 18 and 29 years old who received the yellow fever vaccine. The starting material was T cells from blood (PBMCs), unsorted or a sorted subset (not recorded which), obtained before or after yellow fever vaccination (not recorded which). Written as DNA, the CDR3 is TGTGCCAGCAGTGAAGTAATCGGGAGTGTAAAGAATGAGCAGTTCTTC. As protein: CASSEVIGSVKNEQFF.